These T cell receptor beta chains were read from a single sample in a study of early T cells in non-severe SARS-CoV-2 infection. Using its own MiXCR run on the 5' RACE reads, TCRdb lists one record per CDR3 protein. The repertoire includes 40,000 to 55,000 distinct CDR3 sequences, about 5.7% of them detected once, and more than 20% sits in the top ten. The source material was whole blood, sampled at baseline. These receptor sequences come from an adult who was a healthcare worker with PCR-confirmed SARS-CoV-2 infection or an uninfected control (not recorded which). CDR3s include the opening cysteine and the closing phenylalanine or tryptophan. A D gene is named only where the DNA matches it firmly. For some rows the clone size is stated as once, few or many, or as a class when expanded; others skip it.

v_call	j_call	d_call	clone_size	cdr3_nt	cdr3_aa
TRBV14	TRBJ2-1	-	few	TGTGCCAGCAGCCTGATGACTAGTTCTGAAGAGCAGTTCTTC	CASSLMTSSEEQFF
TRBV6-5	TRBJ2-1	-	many	TGTGCCAGCAGTTACTCGGAGTTAACCGGTGAGCAGTTCTTC	CASSYSELTGEQFF
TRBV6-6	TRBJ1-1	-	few	TGTGCCAGCATCCCGGCAGGGTGGGGCACTGAAGCTTTCTTT	CASIPAGWGTEAFF
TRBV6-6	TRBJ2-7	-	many	TGTGCCAGCAGTGAACTCTACGAGCAGTACTTC	CASSELYEQYF
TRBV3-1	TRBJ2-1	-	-	TGTGCCAGCAGCCGTAGCCCCCCAGCGGCTACCTACAATGAGCAGTTCTTC	CASSRSPPAATYNEQFF
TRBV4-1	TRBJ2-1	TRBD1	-	TGCGCCAGCAGCCAAGCTCCGGTGGGGACAGGGAATGAGCAGTTCTTC	CASSQAPVGTGNEQFF
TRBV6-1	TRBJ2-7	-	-	TGTGCCAGCAGGGGACTTACCTACGAGCAGTACTTC	CASRGLTYEQYF
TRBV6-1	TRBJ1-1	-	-	TGTGCCAGCACGGGAGGCGAGGACACTGAAGCTTTCTTT	CASTGGEDTEAFF
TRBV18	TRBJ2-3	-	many	TGTGCCAGCTCACCTTCTACAGATACGCAGTATTTT	CASSPSTDTQYF
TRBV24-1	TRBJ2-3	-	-	TGTGCCACCAGTGCTTTTACGGGACCAGGAGATACGCAGTATTTT	CATSAFTGPGDTQYF
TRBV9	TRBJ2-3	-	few	TGTGCCAGCAGCGTAGTTGATAGGACTCTCACAGATACGCAGTATTTT	CASSVVDRTLTDTQYF
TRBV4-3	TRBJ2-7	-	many	TGCGCCAGCAGCCAAGACGGGAAAGGGGATAAACAGTACTTC	CASSQDGKGDKQYF
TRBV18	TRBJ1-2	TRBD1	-	TGTGCCAGCTCACAAGCTCCCGGGACAGGGAAAAAAAACTATGGCTACACCTTC	CASSQAPGTGKKNYGYTF
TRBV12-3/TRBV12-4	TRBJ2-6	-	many	TGTGCCAGCAGTTTAGGGGGTGCCGGGGCCAACGTCCTGACTTTC	CASSLGGAGANVLTF
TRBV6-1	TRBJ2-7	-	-	TGTGCCAGCGGTCAAACACAGGGCCGCTACGAGCAGTACTTC	CASGQTQGRYEQYF
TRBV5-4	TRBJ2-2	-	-	TGTGCCAGCAGCTTGCGACTCGACACCGGGGAGCTGTTTTTT	CASSLRLDTGELFF